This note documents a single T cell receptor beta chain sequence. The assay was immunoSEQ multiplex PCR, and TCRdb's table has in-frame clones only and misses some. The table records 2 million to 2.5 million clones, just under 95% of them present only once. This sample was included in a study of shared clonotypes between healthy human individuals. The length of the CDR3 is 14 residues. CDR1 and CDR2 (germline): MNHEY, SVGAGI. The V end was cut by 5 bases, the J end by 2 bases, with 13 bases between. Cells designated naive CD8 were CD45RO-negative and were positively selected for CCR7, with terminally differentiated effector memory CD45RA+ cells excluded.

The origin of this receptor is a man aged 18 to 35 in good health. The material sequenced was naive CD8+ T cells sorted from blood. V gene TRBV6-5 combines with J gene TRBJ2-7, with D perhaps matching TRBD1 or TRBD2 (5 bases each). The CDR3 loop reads CASSIGTATYEQYF. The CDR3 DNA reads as TGTGCCAGCAGTATCGGGACGGCGACCTACGAGCAGTACTTC.